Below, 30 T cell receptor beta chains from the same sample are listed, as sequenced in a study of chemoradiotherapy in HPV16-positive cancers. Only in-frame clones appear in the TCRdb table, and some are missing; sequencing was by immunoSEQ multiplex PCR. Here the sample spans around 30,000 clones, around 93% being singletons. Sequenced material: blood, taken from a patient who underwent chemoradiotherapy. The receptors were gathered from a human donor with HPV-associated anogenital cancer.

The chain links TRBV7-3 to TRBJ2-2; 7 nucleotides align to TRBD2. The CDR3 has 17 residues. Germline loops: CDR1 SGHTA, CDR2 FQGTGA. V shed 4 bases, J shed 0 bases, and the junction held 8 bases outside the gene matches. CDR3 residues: CASSSVWGGSNTGELFF. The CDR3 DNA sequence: TGTGCCAGCAGCTCGGTTTGGGGGGGGTCGAACACCGGGGAGCTGTTTTTT.

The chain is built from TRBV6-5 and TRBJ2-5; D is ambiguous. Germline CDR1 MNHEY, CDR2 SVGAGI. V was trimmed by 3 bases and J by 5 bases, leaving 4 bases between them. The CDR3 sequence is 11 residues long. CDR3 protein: CASSYGETQYF. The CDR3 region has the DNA TGTGCCAGCAGTTATGGGGAGACCCAGTACTTC.

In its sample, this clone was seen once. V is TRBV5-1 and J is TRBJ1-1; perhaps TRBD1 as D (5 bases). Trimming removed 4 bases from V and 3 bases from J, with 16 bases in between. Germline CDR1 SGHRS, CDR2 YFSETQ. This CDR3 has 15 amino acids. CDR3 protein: CASSPLGEADTEAFF. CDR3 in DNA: TGCGCCAGCAGCCCCCTGGGGGAGGCAGACACTGAAGCTTTCTTT.

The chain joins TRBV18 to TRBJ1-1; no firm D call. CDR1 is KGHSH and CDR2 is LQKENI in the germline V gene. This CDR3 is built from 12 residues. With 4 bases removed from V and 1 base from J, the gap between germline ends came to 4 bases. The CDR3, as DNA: TGTGCCAGCTCACAACGGAACACTGAAGCTTTCTTT. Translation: CASSQRNTEAFF.

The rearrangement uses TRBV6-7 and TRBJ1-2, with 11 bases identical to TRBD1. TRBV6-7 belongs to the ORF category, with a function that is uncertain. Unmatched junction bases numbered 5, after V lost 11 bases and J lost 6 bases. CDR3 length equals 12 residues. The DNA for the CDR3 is TGTGCCGTAGGACAGGGGGCAAATGGCTACACCTTC. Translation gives CAVGQGANGYTF.

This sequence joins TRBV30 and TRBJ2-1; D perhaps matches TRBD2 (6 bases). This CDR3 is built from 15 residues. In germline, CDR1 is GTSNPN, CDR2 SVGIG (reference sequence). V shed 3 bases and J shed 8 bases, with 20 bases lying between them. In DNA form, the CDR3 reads TGTGCCTGGAGAGCGACCGGACACCCGGGGGATGAGCAGTTCTTC. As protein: CAWRATGHPGDEQFF.

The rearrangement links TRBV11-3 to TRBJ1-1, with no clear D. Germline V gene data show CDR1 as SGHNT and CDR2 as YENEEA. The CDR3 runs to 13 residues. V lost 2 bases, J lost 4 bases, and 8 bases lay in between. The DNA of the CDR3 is TGTGCCAGCAGCTTATTTAAGGTCACTGAAGCTTTCTTT. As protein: CASSLFKVTEAFF.

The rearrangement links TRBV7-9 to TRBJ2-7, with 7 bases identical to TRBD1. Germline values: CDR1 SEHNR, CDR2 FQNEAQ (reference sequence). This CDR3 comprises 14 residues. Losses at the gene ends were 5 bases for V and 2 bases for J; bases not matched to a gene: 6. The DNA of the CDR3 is TGTGCCAGCAGCCTACAGGGGAACCCCTACGAGCAGTACTTC. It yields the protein CASSLQGNPYEQYF.

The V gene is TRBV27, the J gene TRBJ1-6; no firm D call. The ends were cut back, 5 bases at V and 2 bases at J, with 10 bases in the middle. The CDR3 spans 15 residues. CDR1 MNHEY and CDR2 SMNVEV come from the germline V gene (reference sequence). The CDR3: CASSQRGTYNSPLHF. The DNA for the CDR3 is TGTGCCAGCAGTCAACGCGGGACCTATAATTCACCCCTCCACTTT.

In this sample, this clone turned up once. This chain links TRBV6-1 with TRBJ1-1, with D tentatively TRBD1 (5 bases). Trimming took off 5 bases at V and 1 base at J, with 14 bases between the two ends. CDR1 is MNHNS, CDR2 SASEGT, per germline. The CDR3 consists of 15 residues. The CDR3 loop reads CASSPYQGWNTEAFF. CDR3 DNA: TGTGCCAGCAGTCCCTATCAGGGATGGAACACTGAAGCTTTCTTT.

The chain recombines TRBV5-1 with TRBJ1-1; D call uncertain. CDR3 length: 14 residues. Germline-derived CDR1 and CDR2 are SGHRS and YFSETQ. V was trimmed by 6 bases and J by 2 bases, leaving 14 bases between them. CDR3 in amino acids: CASTEPGSNTEAFF. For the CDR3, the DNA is TGCGCCAGCACCGAACCGGGTTCAAACACTGAAGCTTTCTTT.

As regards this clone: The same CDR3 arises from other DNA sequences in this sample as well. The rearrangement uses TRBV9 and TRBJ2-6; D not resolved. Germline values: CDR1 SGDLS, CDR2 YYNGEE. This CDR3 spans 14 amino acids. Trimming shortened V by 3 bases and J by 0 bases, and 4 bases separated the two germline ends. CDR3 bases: TGTGCCAGCAGCGCAGTCTCTGGGGCCAACGTCCTGACTTTC. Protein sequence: CASSAVSGANVLTF.

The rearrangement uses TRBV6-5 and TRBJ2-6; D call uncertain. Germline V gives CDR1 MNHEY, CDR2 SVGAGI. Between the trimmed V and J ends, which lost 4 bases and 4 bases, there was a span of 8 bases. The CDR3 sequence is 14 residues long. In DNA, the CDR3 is TGTGCCAGCAGTTCAAATACGGGGGCCAACGTCCTGACTTTC. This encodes CASSSNTGANVLTF.

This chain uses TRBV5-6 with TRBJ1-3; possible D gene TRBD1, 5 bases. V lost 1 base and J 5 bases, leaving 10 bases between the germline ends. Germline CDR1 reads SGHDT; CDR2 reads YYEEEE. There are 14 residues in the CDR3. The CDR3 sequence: CASSLQGARNTIYF. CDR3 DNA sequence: TGTGCCAGCAGCTTGCAGGGAGCTCGAAACACCATATATTTT. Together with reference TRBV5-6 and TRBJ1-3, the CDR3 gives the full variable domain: DAGVTQSPTHLIKTRGQQVTLRCSPKSGHDTVSWYQQALGQGPQFIFQYYEEEERQRGNFPDRFSGHQFPNYSSELNVNALLLGDSALYLCASSLQGARNTIYFGEGSWLTVV.

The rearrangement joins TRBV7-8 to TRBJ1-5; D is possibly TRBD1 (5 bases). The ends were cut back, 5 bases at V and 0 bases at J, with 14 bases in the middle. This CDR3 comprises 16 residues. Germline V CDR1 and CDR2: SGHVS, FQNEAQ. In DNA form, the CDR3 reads TGTGCCAGCAGCCCCCGAGACAGAAATAGCAATCAGCCCCAGCATTTT. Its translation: CASSPRDRNSNQPQHF.

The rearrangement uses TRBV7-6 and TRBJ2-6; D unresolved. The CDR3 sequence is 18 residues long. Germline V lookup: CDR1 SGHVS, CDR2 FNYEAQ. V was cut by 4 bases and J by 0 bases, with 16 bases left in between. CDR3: CASSSSKTEHSGANVLTF. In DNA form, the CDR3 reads TGTGCCAGCAGCTCATCCAAGACTGAACACTCTGGGGCCAACGTCCTGACTTTC.

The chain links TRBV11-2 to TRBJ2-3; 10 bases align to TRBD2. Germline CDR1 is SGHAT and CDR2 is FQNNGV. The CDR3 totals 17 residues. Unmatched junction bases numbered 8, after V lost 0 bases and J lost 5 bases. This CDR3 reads CASSLDLLAGLGDTQYF. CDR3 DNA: TGTGCCAGCAGCTTAGATTTACTAGCGGGGTTGGGAGATACGCAGTATTTT.

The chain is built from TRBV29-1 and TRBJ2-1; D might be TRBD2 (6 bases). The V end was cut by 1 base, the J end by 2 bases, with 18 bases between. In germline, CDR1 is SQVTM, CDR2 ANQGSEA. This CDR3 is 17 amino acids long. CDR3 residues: CSVEGPPQGGPYNEQFF. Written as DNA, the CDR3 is TGCAGCGTTGAAGGTCCCCCCCAGGGAGGTCCCTACAATGAGCAGTTCTTC.

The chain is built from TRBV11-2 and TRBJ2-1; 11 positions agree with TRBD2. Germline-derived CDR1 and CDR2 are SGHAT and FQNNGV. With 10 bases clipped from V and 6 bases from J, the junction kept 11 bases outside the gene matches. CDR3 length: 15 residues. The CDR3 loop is CATRLAGGRSNEQFF. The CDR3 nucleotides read TGTGCCACCAGATTAGCGGGGGGGCGGAGCAATGAGCAGTTCTTC.

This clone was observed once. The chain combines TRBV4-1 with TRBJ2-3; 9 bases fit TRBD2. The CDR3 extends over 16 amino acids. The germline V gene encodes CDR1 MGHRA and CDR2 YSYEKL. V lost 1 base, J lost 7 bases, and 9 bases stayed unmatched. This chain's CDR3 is CASSQGGSGRLYTQYF. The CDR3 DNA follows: TGCGCCAGCAGCCAAGGGGGGAGCGGGAGGCTTTATACGCAGTATTTT.

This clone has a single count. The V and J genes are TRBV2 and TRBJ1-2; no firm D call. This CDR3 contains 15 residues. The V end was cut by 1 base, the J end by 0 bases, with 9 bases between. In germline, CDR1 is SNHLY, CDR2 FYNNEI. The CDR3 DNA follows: TGTGCCAGCAGTGAAGGGACCAACCCTAACTATGGCTACACCTTC. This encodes CASSEGTNPNYGYTF.

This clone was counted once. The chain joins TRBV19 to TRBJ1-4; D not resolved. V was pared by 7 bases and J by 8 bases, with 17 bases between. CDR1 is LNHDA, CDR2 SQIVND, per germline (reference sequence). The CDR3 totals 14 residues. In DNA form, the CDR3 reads TGTGCCAGTAAATCGCGACCCGGGGTAGAAAAACTGTTTTTT. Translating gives CASKSRPGVEKLFF.

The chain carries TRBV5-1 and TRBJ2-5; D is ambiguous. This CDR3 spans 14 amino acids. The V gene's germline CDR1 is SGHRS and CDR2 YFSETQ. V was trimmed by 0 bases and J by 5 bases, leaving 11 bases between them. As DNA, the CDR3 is TGCGCCAGCAGCTTGGGGGCAGTAGGGGAGACCCAGTACTTC. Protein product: CASSLGAVGETQYF.

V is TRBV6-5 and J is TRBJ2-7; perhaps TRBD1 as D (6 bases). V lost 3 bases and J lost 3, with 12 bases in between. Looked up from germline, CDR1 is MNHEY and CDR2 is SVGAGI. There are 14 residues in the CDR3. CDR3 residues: CASSYNTGNYEQYF. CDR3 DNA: TGTGCCAGCAGTTATAACACAGGGAACTACGAGCAGTACTTC.

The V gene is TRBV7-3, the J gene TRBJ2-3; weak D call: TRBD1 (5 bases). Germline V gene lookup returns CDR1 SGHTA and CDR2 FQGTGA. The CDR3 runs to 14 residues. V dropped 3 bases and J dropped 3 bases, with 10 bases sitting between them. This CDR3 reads CASSFRVRTDTQYF. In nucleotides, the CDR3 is TGTGCCAGCAGCTTCAGGGTGAGAACAGATACGCAGTATTTT.

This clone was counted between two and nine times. The CDR3 here is CASSYRNNSPLHF. The CDR3 DNA follows: TGTGCCAGCAGTTACCGGAACAATTCACCCCTCCACTTT. The chain joins TRBV6-5 to TRBJ1-6; D is unclear. CDR1 and CDR2 (germline): MNHEY, SVGAGI. There are 13 residues in the CDR3. The V gene lost 2 bases and the J gene lost 7 bases, with 6 bases spanning the gap.

CDR3 amino acids: CASSLEWGATQYF. The CDR3 nucleotides read TGTGCCAGCAGCTTGGAATGGGGGGCGACGCAGTATTTT. The rearrangement uses TRBV5-5 and TRBJ2-3; the D call may be TRBD1 or TRBD2 (6 bases each). The CDR3 runs 13 residues. In germline, CDR1 is SGHKS, CDR2 YYEKEE (reference sequence). The V end was cut by 0 bases, the J end by 9 bases, with 11 bases between. Using reference TRBV5-5 and TRBJ2-3 for the parts outside the CDR3, the full variable domain is DAGVTQSPTHLIKTRGQQVTLRCSPISGHKSVSWYQQVLGQGPQFIFQYYEKEERGRGNFPDRFSARQFPNYSSELNVNALLLGDSALYLCASSLEWGATQYFGPGTRLTVL.

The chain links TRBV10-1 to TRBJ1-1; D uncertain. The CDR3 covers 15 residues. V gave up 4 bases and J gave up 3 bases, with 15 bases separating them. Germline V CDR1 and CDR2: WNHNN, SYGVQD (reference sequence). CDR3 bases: TGCGCCAGCAGTGGGGCCGACAATCCGGACACTGAAGCTTTCTTT. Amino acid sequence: CASSGADNPDTEAFF.

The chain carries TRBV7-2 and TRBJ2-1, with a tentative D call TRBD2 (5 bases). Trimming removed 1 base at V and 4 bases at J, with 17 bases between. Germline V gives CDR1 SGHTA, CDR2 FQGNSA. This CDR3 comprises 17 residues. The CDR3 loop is CASSLVSGGSRYNEQFF. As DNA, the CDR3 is TGTGCCAGCAGCTTAGTCTCTGGCGGGTCAAGATACAATGAGCAGTTCTTC.

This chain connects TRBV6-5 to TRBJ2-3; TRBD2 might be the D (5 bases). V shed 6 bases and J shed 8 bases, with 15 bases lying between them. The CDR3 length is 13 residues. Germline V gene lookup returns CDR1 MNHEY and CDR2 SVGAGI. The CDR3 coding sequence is TGTGCCAGCAGGGACTGGGATTTGGCTACGCAGTATTTT. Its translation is CASRDWDLATQYF.